Shown below are 10 T cell receptor beta chains from a single sample sequenced in a study of Ad26.COV2.S vaccination and SARS-CoV-2 variants. TCRdb's copy holds only in-frame clones and misses some; the assay was immunoSEQ multiplex PCR. Of about 350,000 clones in the sample, 88% are singletons; the top ten hold 6.4%. Treatment: roughly 19 received Ad26.COV2.S at low or high dose, single or two shots; roughly five received placebo; per-sample allocation not given. Following the first vaccine or placebo injection, samples were taken on day 63. Material: peripheral blood, obtained in a trial of Ad26.COV2.S vaccine versus placebo. The receptors shown here come from a person aged 18-65 years who received the Ad26.COV2.S COVID-19 vaccine or a placebo.

The rearrangement joins TRBV3-1 (or the pseudogene TRBV3-2) to TRBJ1-2; a weak D match, TRBD1 (5 bases). Trimming removed 8 bases from V and 5 bases from J, with 15 bases in between. Germline lookup yields CDR1 LGHDT and CDR2 YNNKEL (reference sequence). This CDR3 contains 13 residues. The CDR3 loop is CASRGSGGYGYTF. CDR3 coding DNA: TGTGCCAGCCGGGGTTCGGGGGGGTATGGCTACACCTTC.

This clone was picked up one time. The chain joins TRBV11-2 to TRBJ1-1; 9 nucleotides match TRBD1. From germline, CDR1 is SGHAT and CDR2 FQNNGV. V was pared by 4 bases and J by 7 bases, with 10 bases of the junction left unmatched. The CDR3 is 15 amino acids. CDR3: CASSSPRTGVNEAFF. The CDR3 DNA is TGTGCCAGCAGCTCTCCCAGGACAGGGGTAAATGAAGCTTTCTTT.

The chain couples TRBV28 to TRBJ1-3, with D perhaps TRBD1 (5 bases). The germline gives CDR1 MDHEN, CDR2 SYDVKM. The V end lost 8 bases, the J end lost 7 bases, and 21 bases lay between the germline ends. This CDR3 spans 15 amino acids. CDR3 DNA: TGTGCCAGCCACCCCCCGGGGGGGATCGGGAACACCATATATTTT. It codes for CASHPPGGIGNTIYF.

The chain combines TRBV19 with TRBJ1-4; D remains ambiguous. The V and J ends lost 0 bases and 6 bases respectively, with 11 bases between them. CDR1 is LNHDA and CDR2 is SQIVND in the germline V gene (reference sequence). The CDR3 totals 15 residues. The CDR3 sequence is CASSIDVADYEKLFF. CDR3 DNA: TGTGCCAGTAGTATAGATGTGGCAGATTATGAAAAACTGTTTTTT.

The chain carries TRBV30 and TRBJ2-5; D is undetermined. Germline CDR1 GTSNPN, CDR2 SVGIG (reference sequence). The CDR3 contains 11 residues. V was trimmed by 3 bases and J by 6 bases, leaving 8 bases between them. The CDR3 DNA reads TGTGCCTGGAGCACCAAAAAGACCCAGTACTTC. Its translation is CAWSTKKTQYF.

The chain is built from TRBV3-1 (or the pseudogene TRBV3-2) and TRBJ1-2, with unresolved D. The CDR3 runs to 14 residues. Germline values: CDR1 LGHDT, CDR2 YNNKEL (reference sequence). Deletions cut 5 bases from V and 4 bases from J, with 14 bases between. DNA for the CDR3: TGTGCCAGCAGCGGGCGTAAGGAAGGCTATGGCTACACCTTC. Its protein product is CASSGRKEGYGYTF.

Only one count was recorded for this clone. V gene TRBV9 combines with J gene TRBJ2-2, with a tentative D call TRBD1 (6 bases). The CDR3 has 17 amino acids. V was shortened by 0 bases and J by 3 bases, with 15 bases between the two germline ends. Per the germline V gene, CDR1 is SGDLS and CDR2 is YYNGEE. Here the CDR3 reads CASSVGVGRGYTGELFF. The CDR3 DNA is TGTGCCAGCAGCGTAGGTGTCGGCAGGGGTTACACCGGGGAGCTGTTTTTT.

The CDR3 nucleotides are TGTGCCAGCAGCTCCTACAGGGGTTCTAATGAAAAACTGTTTTTT. This encodes CASSSYRGSNEKLFF. V gene TRBV7-2 combines with J gene TRBJ1-4; 7 bases fit TRBD1. Trimming took 4 bases from V and 3 from J; bases not matched to a gene: 5. Germline V lookup: CDR1 SGHTA, CDR2 FQGNSA. This CDR3 comprises 15 residues. Variable domain in full (rest from reference TRBV7-2 and TRBJ1-4): GAGVSQSPSNKVTEKGKDVELRCDPISGHTALYWYRQSLGQGLEFLIYFQGNSAPDKSGLPSDRFSAERTGGSVSTLTIQRTQQEDSAVYLCASSSYRGSNEKLFFGSGTQLSVL.

V usage is TRBV2 and J usage is TRBJ2-3, with 12 nucleotides matching TRBD2. Germline V gives CDR1 SNHLY, CDR2 FYNNEI. The V and J ends lost 2 bases and 3 bases, in that order; junction bases with no gene match: 9. This CDR3 is 18 amino acids long. The CDR3 loop is CASSERGTSGWDTDTQYF. CDR3 nucleotide sequence: TGTGCCAGCAGTGAAAGGGGGACTAGCGGGTGGGATACAGATACGCAGTATTTT.

DNA for the CDR3: TGTGCCAGCAGCGGACAGGGAACTGAAAAACTGTTTTTT. Translated: CASSGQGTEKLFF. This chain uses TRBV6-5 with TRBJ1-4; TRBD1 aligns across 8 bases. Germline CDR1 reads MNHEY; CDR2 reads SVGAGI. This CDR3 comprises 13 residues. Trimming at V came to 6 bases and at J to 7 bases, leaving 4 bases not matched to a gene.